These 5 T cell receptor beta chains were all obtained from the same sample, sequenced in a study of blood T cells in healthy people across ages. Alongside a J-beta primer mix, a sample-barcoded 5' primer served in a second PCR lasting about 7 to 12 cycles. One entry per CDR3 protein, called by TCRdb with MiXCR from the 5' RACE reads. There are hundreds of thousands of distinct CDR3 sequences in the sample; under 80% occur only once, and about 27% lies in the top ten. Input material: blood. The receptors here all came from a man aged 30-40 years in good health.

The rearrangement joins TRBV20-1 to TRBJ2-5; a possible D gene is TRBD2 (6 bases). Trimming removed 3 bases from V and 0 bases from J, with 8 bases in between. Germline lookup yields CDR1 DFQATT and CDR2 SNEGSKA (reference sequence). The CDR3 covers 13 residues. The CDR3 is CSASGGYQETQYF. The CDR3 region has the DNA TGCAGTGCTAGCGGGGGTTACCAAGAGACCCAGTACTTC.

This rearrangement joins TRBV7-9 to TRBJ2-5; D not certain. The J call could be wrong; TRBJ2-7 is a better fit for the DNA end. Germline values: CDR1 SEHNR, CDR2 FQNEAQ (reference sequence). The CDR3 has 13 residues. In DNA, the CDR3 is TGTGCCAGCAGCTTAGCAGACTTCTACGAGCAGTACTTC. Its translation: CASSLADFYEQYF.

This chain joins TRBV2 and TRBJ2-6; a possible D gene is TRBD1 (6 bases). The CDR3 is 15 amino acids. Between the trimmed V and J ends, which lost 6 bases and 0 bases, there was a span of 9 bases. Germline CDR1 SNHLY, CDR2 FYNNEI. The CDR3 nucleotides are TGTGCCAGCAGGGCGGACAGCTCTGGGGCCAACGTCCTGACTTTC. Residues: CASRADSSGANVLTF.

The chain couples TRBV27 to TRBJ2-5; D is undetermined. Germline V CDR1 and CDR2: MNHEY, SMNVEV (reference sequence). The V and J ends lost 3 bases and 2 bases respectively, with 13 bases between them. This CDR3 contains 15 residues. CDR3 protein: CASSFFWGGQETQYF. The CDR3 nucleotides are TGTGCCAGCAGTTTTTTTTGGGGTGGGCAAGAGACCCAGTACTTC.

This sequence joins TRBV3-1 and TRBJ1-2, with 8 bases that match TRBD1. V dropped 1 base and J dropped 7; count of bases not matched to a gene: 8. Germline assignment: CDR1 LGHDT and CDR2 YNNKEL (reference sequence). CDR3 length equals 15 residues. DNA for the CDR3: TGTGCCAGCAGCCAAGTCCGACAGGGGCCGAGTGGCTACACCTTC. It translates to CASSQVRQGPSGYTF.